The 27 T cell receptor beta chains given below trace back to one sample, sequenced in a study of blood T cell repertoires in COVID-19. Sequencing was performed with immunoSEQ multiplex PCR; in TCRdb, only in-frame clones are kept and a portion is missing. The repertoire holds tens of thousands of clones, with around nine tenths as singletons. Material: peripheral blood. These receptors were taken from a man between 65 and 80 years old with acute or convalescent COVID-19.

This chain links TRBV10-3 with TRBJ1-1, with 8 bases aligning to TRBD1. CDR3 length: 14 residues. The V segment lost 6 bases and the J segment 2 bases; nucleotides outside the gene matches: 5. The germline V gene has CDR1 ENHRY and CDR2 SYGVKD. As DNA, the CDR3 is TGTGCCATCAGGACAACAGGGGGTAACACTGAAGCTTTCTTT. It is translated as CAIRTTGGNTEAFF.

The V gene is TRBV29-1, the J gene TRBJ1-6; TRBD1 might be the D (5 bases). V lost 6 bases and J 10 bases, leaving 16 bases between the germline ends. CDR1 SQVTM and CDR2 ANQGSEA come from the germline V gene. This CDR3 has 13 residues. The CDR3 spells CSVLTVTGSPLHF. CDR3 DNA sequence: TGCAGCGTCCTGACAGTCACTGGCTCACCCCTCCACTTT.

V gene TRBV10-3 combines with J gene TRBJ2-5; the match to TRBD2 covers 9 bases. The CDR3 runs 15 residues. The V gene's germline CDR1 is ENHRY and CDR2 SYGVKD. The ends lost 3 bases at V and 5 bases at J; junction bases unmatched: 7. The CDR3 protein is CAISDGSGRGETQYF. The CDR3 region has the DNA TGTGCCATCAGTGATGGTAGCGGGAGAGGTGAGACCCAGTACTTC.

This clone was observed a few times. V and J are TRBV6-6 and TRBJ1-6; D possibly corresponds to TRBD1 (6 bases). The CDR3 consists of 14 residues. V shed 2 bases and J shed 8 bases, with 10 bases lying between them. Germline V gene lookup returns CDR1 MNHNY and CDR2 SVGAGI (reference sequence). The CDR3 sequence is CASSYVQGDSPLHF. CDR3 in DNA: TGTGCCAGCAGTTACGTACAGGGTGATTCACCCCTCCACTTT.

V and J are TRBV18 and TRBJ1-6, with D possibly matching TRBD1 (6 bases). The CDR3 sequence is 16 residues long. Looked up from germline, CDR1 is KGHSH and CDR2 is LQKENI. The germline V and J ends were trimmed by 2 bases and 5 bases, with 13 bases remaining between them. CDR3 DNA sequence: TGTGCCAGCTCACCAAGGACAGCAGGGAATAATTCACCCCTCCACTTT. It specifies CASSPRTAGNNSPLHF.

The chain has TRBV3-1 (or the pseudogene TRBV3-2) and TRBJ2-5, with D perhaps matching TRBD1 (5 bases). This CDR3 region has 13 residues. V was clipped by 10 bases and J by 0 bases, with 12 bases between them. Germline V gene lookup returns CDR1 LGHDT and CDR2 YNNKEL (reference sequence). In DNA form, the CDR3 reads TGTGCCACCAATCTGGACAACCAAGAGACCCAGTACTTC. Its translation is CATNLDNQETQYF.

The CDR3 loop reads CASWREYNSPLHF. The DNA for the CDR3 is TGTGCCTCGTGGAGAGAATATAATTCACCCCTCCACTTT. The chain has TRBV6-5 and TRBJ1-6; D ambiguous. This CDR3 is 13 amino acids long. CDR1 and CDR2 from the germline V gene are MNHEY and SVGAGI. The V gene lost 11 bases and the J gene lost 4 bases, with 12 bases spanning the gap.

This clone came up once. CDR3 DNA: TGTGCCAGCAGAAGGGGACAGGGCGGGCAAGAGACCCAGTACTTC. It encodes CASRRGQGGQETQYF. The chain is built from TRBV11-1 and TRBJ2-5; 9 bases fit TRBD1. With 6 bases clipped from V and 2 bases from J, the junction kept 7 bases outside the gene matches. The CDR3 runs to 15 residues. Germline lookup yields CDR1 SGHAT and CDR2 FQDESV (reference sequence).

The gene calls are TRBV3-1 (or the pseudogene TRBV3-2) and TRBJ2-5, with a possible D match to TRBD2 (5 bases). Germline V gene sequence: CDR1 LGHDT, CDR2 YNNKEL (reference sequence). V lost 1 base to trimming and J lost 4 bases, with 10 bases between them. CDR3 length: 14 residues. The CDR3 is CASSQAGSAETQYF. The CDR3 DNA reads TGTGCCAGCAGCCAAGCAGGTAGCGCAGAGACCCAGTACTTC.

The chain employs TRBV6-6 and TRBJ1-5; 8 positions match TRBD1. Germline assignment: CDR1 MNHNY and CDR2 SVGAGI (reference sequence). V shed 6 bases, J shed 2 bases, and the junction held 15 bases outside the gene matches. CDR3 length: 18 residues. The CDR3 bases are TGTGCCAGCAGGCGACAGGGGAACCCGAGATACCGCAATCAGCCCCAGCATTTT. Protein: CASRRQGNPRYRNQPQHF.

The rearrangement joins TRBV30 to TRBJ2-1, with D maybe TRBD2 (5 bases). This CDR3 has 14 residues. V was cut by 4 bases and J by 8 bases, with 18 bases left in between. The germline V gene has CDR1 GTSNPN and CDR2 SVGIG (reference sequence). The CDR3 is CAWNSMTGSHEQFF. In nucleotides, the CDR3 is TGTGCCTGGAACTCTATGACGGGGTCGCATGAGCAGTTCTTC. The full variable domain, its missing parts supplied by reference TRBV30 and TRBJ2-1, is SQTIHQWPATLVQPVGSPLSLECTVEGTSNPNLYWYRQAAGRGLQLLFYSVGIGQISSEVPQNLSASRPQDRQFILSSKKLLLSDSGFYLCAWNSMTGSHEQFFGPGTRLTVL.

The gene calls are TRBV29-1 and TRBJ2-1; 10 bases agree with TRBD1. J was trimmed by 6 bases and V by 4 bases; bases with no gene match: 9. There are 15 residues in the CDR3. Germline V CDR1 and CDR2: SQVTM, ANQGSEA. In nucleotides, the CDR3 is TGCAGCGTTGCATTCGGGACAGGGGTCCCCAATGAGCAGTTCTTC. Its protein is CSVAFGTGVPNEQFF.

The chain recombines TRBV5-5 with TRBJ2-7; 7 bases are a match to TRBD1. CDR3 length equals 13 residues. Germline CDR1 and CDR2: SGHKS and YYEKEE (reference sequence). The V gene end was trimmed by 4 bases and the J gene end by 3 bases; junction bases not matched to a gene: 4. CDR3 in DNA: TGTGCCAGCAGCCGACAGGGTAACTACGAGCAGTACTTC. Translated: CASSRQGNYEQYF.

V and J are TRBV5-1 and TRBJ2-7; TRBD2 matches at 9 bases. The length of the CDR3 is 21 residues. Trimming removed 3 bases from V and 1 base from J; junction bases left unmatched: 23. The germline gives CDR1 SGHRS, CDR2 YFSETQ. CDR3 loop: CASSSPLSGGLWTSESYEQYF. Written as DNA, the CDR3 is TGCGCCAGCAGCTCACCTTTGTCTGGGGGACTTTGGACTAGCGAGTCCTACGAGCAGTACTTC.

The V gene is TRBV25-1, the J gene TRBJ1-2; TRBD1 matches at 7 bases. CDR3 length: 17 residues. CDR1 is MGHDK, CDR2 SYGVNS, per germline. Trimming cost V 3 bases and J 4 bases; bases outside gene matches: 14. This CDR3 is CASSDSRGQGVFYGYTF. The CDR3 DNA is TGTGCCAGCAGTGATTCAAGAGGTCAGGGGGTCTTCTATGGCTACACCTTC.

V gene TRBV5-1 combines with J gene TRBJ2-1; tentative D call: TRBD2 (6 bases). V was trimmed by 4 bases and J by 10 bases, leaving 9 bases between them. The CDR3 totals 11 residues. CDR1 and CDR2 from the germline V gene are SGHRS and YFSETQ. Written as DNA, the CDR3 is TGCGCCAGCAGCGGGGGGATAGAGCAGTTCTTC. It specifies CASSGGIEQFF.

A note on this clone: At one end the junction does not follow the germline gene, possibly because of a read error. The chain recombines TRBV2 with TRBJ2-5; perhaps TRBD2 as D (5 bases). The CDR3 spans 13 residues. The germline gives CDR1 SNHLY, CDR2 FYNNEI. CDR3 nucleotide sequence: TGTGCCAGCAGGGAAGACTATCGCCAGACCCAGTACTTC. It encodes CASREDYRQTQYF.

The rearrangement joins TRBV5-6 to TRBJ2-7, with 8 bases fitting TRBD2. The V segment lost 4 bases and the J segment 9 bases; nucleotides outside the gene matches: 21. The CDR3 runs 17 residues. The V gene's germline CDR1 is SGHDT and CDR2 YYEEEE. The CDR3 spells CASSQRGGISESTRQYF. CDR3 in DNA: TGTGCCAGCAGCCAACGCGGGGGGATCTCAGAGAGTACGAGGCAGTACTTC.

The chain recombines TRBV7-9 with TRBJ2-3; D possibly corresponds to TRBD1 (6 bases). The V end lost 0 bases, the J end lost 5 bases, and 6 bases lay between the germline ends. Germline loops: CDR1 SEHNR, CDR2 FQNEAQ (reference sequence). The length of the CDR3 is 13 residues. CDR3 region: CASSLAQGDTQYF. The DNA of the CDR3 is TGTGCCAGCAGCTTAGCACAGGGAGATACGCAGTATTTT.

The chain is built from TRBV9 and TRBJ2-7, with a weak D call TRBD2 (6 bases). This CDR3 region has 16 residues. CDR1 is SGDLS and CDR2 is YYNGEE in the germline V gene. V gave up 4 bases and J gave up 5 bases, with 22 bases separating them. The CDR3 DNA follows: TGTGCCAGCAGCCCGACCGGGAGCGGTAAAGGGAACGAGCAGTACTTC. Encoded protein: CASSPTGSGKGNEQYF.

The rearrangement uses TRBV5-1 and TRBJ1-5; weak D call: TRBD1 (5 bases). This CDR3 has 15 residues. Germline-derived CDR1 and CDR2 are SGHRS and YFSETQ. V lost 6 bases to trimming and J lost 7 bases, with 20 bases between them. DNA of the CDR3: TGCGCCAGCACCCTTGACAGCCCAGTTACACAGCCCCAGCATTTT. Its translation: CASTLDSPVTQPQHF.

The V and J genes are TRBV12-3 or TRBV12-4 and TRBJ2-7; unclear D gene. This CDR3 is built from 13 residues. Trimming took 2 bases from V and 7 from J, leaving 12 bases between them. The CDR3 protein is CASSLRSPREQYF. CDR3 in DNA: TGTGCCAGCAGTTTACGTAGCCCGAGGGAGCAGTACTTC.

V usage is TRBV5-1 and J usage is TRBJ2-5; 15 nucleotides line up with TRBD2. With 0 bases clipped from V and 4 bases from J, the junction kept 4 bases outside the gene matches. The CDR3 runs 17 residues. Germline lookup yields CDR1 SGHRS and CDR2 YFSETQ. The CDR3: CASSLEGLAGGRETQYF. CDR3 sequence (DNA): TGCGCCAGCAGCTTGGAGGGACTAGCGGGGGGAAGAGAGACCCAGTACTTC.

J is TRBJ2-7 and V is TRBV3-1 (or the pseudogene TRBV3-2); 7 positions agree with TRBD1. V was clipped by 5 bases and J by 7 bases; unmatched bases: 5. Germline V gene data show CDR1 as LGHDT and CDR2 as YNNKEL (reference sequence). CDR3 length equals 12 residues. CDR3 coding DNA: TGTGCCAGCAGCTCTTTCAGGGGGGAGCAGTACTTC. Residues: CASSSFRGEQYF.

This clone was seen only once. This rearrangement joins TRBV18 to TRBJ1-4; 7 bases fit TRBD1. The CDR3 contains 15 residues. The V and J ends lost 0 bases and 4 bases, in that order; junction bases with no gene match: 2. Germline CDR1 KGHSH, CDR2 LQKENI. CDR3 sequence: CASSPPNRGNEKLFF. CDR3 coding DNA: TGTGCCAGCTCACCACCGAACAGGGGTAATGAAAAACTGTTTTTT.

Only a few counts were recorded for this clone. This chain uses TRBV27 with TRBJ1-1; the D gene is possibly TRBD1 (5 bases). In germline, CDR1 is MNHEY, CDR2 SMNVEV (reference sequence). This CDR3 region has 11 residues. Trimming stripped 5 bases from V and 5 bases from J, with 6 bases between. In DNA form, the CDR3 reads TGTGCCAGCAGTCCAGGGACTGAAGCTTTCTTT. As protein: CASSPGTEAFF.

The chain combines TRBV5-4 with TRBJ2-7; D possibly corresponds to TRBD1 (6 bases). The CDR3 totals 16 residues. Trimming took 4 bases from V and 2 from J, leaving 19 bases between them. CDR1 and CDR2 (germline): SGHNT, YYREEE (reference sequence). The CDR3 loop is CASSRTLPTGTYEQYF. The CDR3 DNA is TGTGCCAGCAGCCGCACCCTTCCGACAGGCACCTACGAGCAGTACTTC. The full variable domain, rest sourced from reference TRBV5-4 and TRBJ2-7, is ETGVTQSPTHLIKTRGQQVTLRCSSQSGHNTVSWYQQALGQGPQFIFQYYREEENGRGNFPPRFSGLQFPNYSSELNVNALELDDSALYLCASSRTLPTGTYEQYFGPGTRLTVT.